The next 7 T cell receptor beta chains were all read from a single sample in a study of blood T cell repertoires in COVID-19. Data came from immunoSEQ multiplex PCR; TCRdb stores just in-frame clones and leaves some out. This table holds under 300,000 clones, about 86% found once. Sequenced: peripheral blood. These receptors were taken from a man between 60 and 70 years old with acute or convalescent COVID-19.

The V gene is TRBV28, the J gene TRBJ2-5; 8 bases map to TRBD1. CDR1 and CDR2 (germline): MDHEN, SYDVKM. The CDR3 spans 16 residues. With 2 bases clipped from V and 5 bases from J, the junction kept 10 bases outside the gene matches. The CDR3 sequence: CASSLTAGGFRETQYF. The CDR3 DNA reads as TGTGCCAGCAGTTTAACCGCAGGGGGCTTTCGTGAGACCCAGTACTTC. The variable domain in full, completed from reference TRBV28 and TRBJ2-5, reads DVKVTQSSRYLVKRTGEKVFLECVQDMDHENMFWYRQDPGLGLRLIYFSYDVKMKEKGDIPEGYSVSREKKERFSLILESASTNQTSMYLCASSLTAGGFRETQYFGPGTRLLVL.

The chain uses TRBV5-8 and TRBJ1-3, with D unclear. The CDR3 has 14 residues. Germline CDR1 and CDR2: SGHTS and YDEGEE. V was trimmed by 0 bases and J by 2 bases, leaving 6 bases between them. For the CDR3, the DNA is TGTGCCAGCAGCTTGGGGCCAGCTGGAAACACCATATATTTT. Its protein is CASSLGPAGNTIYF.

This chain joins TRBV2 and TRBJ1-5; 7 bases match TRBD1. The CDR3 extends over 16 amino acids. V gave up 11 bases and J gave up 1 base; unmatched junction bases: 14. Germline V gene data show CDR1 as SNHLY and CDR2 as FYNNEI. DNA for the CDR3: TGTGCCTCTTCGGAGAGACAGGGAGGAAGCAATCAGCCCCAGCATTTT. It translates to CASSERQGGSNQPQHF.

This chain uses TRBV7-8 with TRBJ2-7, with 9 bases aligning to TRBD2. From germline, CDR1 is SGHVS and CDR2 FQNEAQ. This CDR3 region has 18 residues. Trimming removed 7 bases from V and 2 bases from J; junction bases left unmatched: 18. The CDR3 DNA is TGTGCCAGCACGGCGGGAGGGGAGCGACTAGCCGTCCCCTACGAGCAGTACTTC. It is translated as CASTAGGERLAVPYEQYF.

CDR3 in DNA: TGTGCCAGTGCGGGACTAGCGGGCCGGAAGACTCACAATGAGCAGTTCTTC. As protein: CASAGLAGRKTHNEQFF. The J gene is TRBJ2-1, the V gene TRBV19; 12 bases match TRBD2. The trim removed 8 bases at V and 5 bases at J, leaving 13 bases unmatched. CDR1 is LNHDA, CDR2 SQIVND, per germline (reference sequence). The CDR3 spans 17 residues.

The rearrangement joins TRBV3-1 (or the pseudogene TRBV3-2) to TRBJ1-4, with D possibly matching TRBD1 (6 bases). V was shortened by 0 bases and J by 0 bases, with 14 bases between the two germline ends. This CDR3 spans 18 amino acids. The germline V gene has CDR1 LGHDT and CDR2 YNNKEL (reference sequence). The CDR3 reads CASSQDPQGPATNEKLFF. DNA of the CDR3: TGTGCCAGCAGCCAAGATCCTCAGGGGCCGGCAACTAATGAAAAACTGTTTTTT.

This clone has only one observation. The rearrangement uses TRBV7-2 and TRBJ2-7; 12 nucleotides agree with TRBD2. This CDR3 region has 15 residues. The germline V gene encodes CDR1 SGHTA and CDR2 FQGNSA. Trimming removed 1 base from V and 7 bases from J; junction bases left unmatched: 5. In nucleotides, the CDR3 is TGTGCCAGCAGCTTAGGACTAGCGGGAGCTCGGGAGCAGTACTTC. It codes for CASSLGLAGAREQYF. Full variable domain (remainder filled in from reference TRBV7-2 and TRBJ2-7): GAGVSQSPSNKVTEKGKDVELRCDPISGHTALYWYRQSLGQGLEFLIYFQGNSAPDKSGLPSDRFSAERTGGSVSTLTIQRTQQEDSAVYLCASSLGLAGAREQYFGPGTRLTVT.